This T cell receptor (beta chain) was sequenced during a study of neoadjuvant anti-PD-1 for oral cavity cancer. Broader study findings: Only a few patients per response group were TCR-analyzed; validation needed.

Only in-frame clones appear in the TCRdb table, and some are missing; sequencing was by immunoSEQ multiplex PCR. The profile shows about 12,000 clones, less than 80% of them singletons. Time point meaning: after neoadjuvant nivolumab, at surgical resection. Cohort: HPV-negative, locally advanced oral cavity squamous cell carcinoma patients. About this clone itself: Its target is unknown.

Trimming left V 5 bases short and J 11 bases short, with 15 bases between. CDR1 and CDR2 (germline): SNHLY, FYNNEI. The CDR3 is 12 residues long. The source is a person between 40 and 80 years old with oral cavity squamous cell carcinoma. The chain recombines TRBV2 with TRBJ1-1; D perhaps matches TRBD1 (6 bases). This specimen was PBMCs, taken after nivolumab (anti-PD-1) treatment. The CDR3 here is CASSLRGRGAFF. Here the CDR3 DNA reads TGTGCCAGCAGTCTCAGGGGCAGGGGCGCTTTCTTT.